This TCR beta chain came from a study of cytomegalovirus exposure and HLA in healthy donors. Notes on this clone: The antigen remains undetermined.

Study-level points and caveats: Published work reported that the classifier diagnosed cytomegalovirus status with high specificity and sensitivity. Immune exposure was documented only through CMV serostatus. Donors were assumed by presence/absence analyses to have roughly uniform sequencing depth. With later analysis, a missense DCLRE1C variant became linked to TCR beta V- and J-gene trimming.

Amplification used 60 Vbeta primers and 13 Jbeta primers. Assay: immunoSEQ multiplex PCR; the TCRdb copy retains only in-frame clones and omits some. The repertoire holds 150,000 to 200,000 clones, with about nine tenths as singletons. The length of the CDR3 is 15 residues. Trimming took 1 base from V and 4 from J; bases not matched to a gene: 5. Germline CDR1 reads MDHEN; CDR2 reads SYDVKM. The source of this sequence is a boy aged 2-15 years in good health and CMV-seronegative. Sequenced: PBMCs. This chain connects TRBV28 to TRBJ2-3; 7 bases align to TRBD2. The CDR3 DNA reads TGTGCCAGCAGTTTATCCGGGGGAGGGGCAGATACGCAGTATTTT. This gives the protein CASSLSGGGADTQYF.